This T cell receptor beta chain was found in a study of CD8+CD57+ T cells in acquired aplastic anemia. About the research overall: 3.2 ug was the average amount of DNA from sorted CD4+ and CD8+ cells. Study-level findings and limits: Sharing between patients and controls was observed for some 27 CD8+ CDR3 sequences.

TCR beta VDJ combinations and CDR3 sequences were profiled from genomic DNA. TCRdb re-called the reads with MiXCR, one entry per CDR3 protein. The sample shows 200,000 or so distinct CDR3 sequences, 48% of them seen only once. CDR1 SGHTA and CDR2 FQGNSA come from the germline V gene. V lost 9 bases, J lost 0 bases, and 9 bases lay in between. The CDR3 is made up of 13 amino acids. About this clonotype: The antigen is not known.

Before being chosen for sequencing, patients had shown CD8+CD57+ cell expansion by flow cytometry. Each patient had severe acquired aplastic anemia. The gene calls are TRBV7-2 and TRBJ2-1; D may be TRBD2 (5 bases). This TCR was recovered from a human donor with aplastic anemia. Sequences were obtained from sorted CD4+, CD8+, or CD8+CD57+ T cells (not recorded which) from PBMCs. The CDR3 nucleotides read TGTGCCAGTCGAGGGCTCTCCTACAATGAGCAGTTCTTC. The encoded protein is CASRGLSYNEQFF.